This TCR beta chain was observed in a study of OX40 agonist ivuxolimab in advanced cancers. The method was immunoSEQ multiplex PCR; TCRdb's version includes in-frame clones alone and lacks a portion of them. The sample shows 50,000 to 75,000 clones, around 89% of them seen only once. CDR1 and CDR2 (germline): MNHEY, SVGAGI. The CDR3 runs 15 residues. The V gene lost 7 bases and the J gene lost 6 bases, with 22 bases spanning the gap. Study results and caveats: Partial responders dosed at 0.1-3.0 mg/kg displayed clonal expansion ranking among the lowest. At doses 0.1 to 3.0 mg/kg, CD4+ and CD8+ clones expanded. It was also the case that some nonresponders had low normalized T-cell clonal expansion.

Note on this clone: As yet, its antigen is unknown.

This TCR was sampled from an adult with an advanced solid tumor such as melanoma, head and neck, liver or kidney cancer. Material: CD4+ or CD8+ T cells sorted from blood, obtained in a trial of the OX40 agonist ivuxolimab. The genes are TRBV6-5 and TRBJ2-7, with a possible D match to TRBD2 (5 bases). CDR3 amino acids: CASTTPGIKQSEQYF. The CDR3 DNA reads TGTGCCAGCACTACTCCCGGGATTAAACAGTCCGAGCAGTACTTC.